This T cell receptor beta chain stems from a study of technical replicates of blood from several donors. Generated by immunoSEQ multiplex PCR, the TCRdb table keeps only in-frame clones and is missing some. The top ten hold roughly 12% of the sample, which has just over 15,000 clones, approximately 90% seen once. CDR3 size: 14 residues. V trimming: 7 bases; J trimming: 7 bases; junction bases outside the gene matches: 9. The chain combines TRBV23-1 with TRBJ2-4, with 8 bases aligning to TRBD1. TRBV23-1 is marked as an open reading frame, function uncertain. The origin of this receptor is a human donor in good health. Sequences were obtained from PBMCs. The CDR3 loop reads CASIQQGANNIQYF. For the CDR3, the DNA is TGCGCCAGCATTCAGCAGGGGGCAAACAACATTCAGTACTTC.